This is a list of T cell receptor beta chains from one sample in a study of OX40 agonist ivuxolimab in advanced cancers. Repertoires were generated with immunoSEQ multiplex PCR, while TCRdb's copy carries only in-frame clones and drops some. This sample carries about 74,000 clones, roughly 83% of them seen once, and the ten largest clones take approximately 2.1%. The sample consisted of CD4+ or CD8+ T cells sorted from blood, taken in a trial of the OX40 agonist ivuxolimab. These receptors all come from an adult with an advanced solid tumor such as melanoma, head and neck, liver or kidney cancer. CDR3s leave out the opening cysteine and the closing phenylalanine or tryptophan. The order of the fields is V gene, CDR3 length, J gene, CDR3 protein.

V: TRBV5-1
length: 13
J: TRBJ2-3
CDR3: ASSLVGSGGDTQY

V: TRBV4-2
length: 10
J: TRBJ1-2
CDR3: ASSQNPGGYT

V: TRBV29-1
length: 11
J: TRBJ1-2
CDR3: SVEDRLPYGYT

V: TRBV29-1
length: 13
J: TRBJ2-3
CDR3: SVERTSGRTDTQY

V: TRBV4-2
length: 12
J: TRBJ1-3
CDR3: ASSQEGGLDTIY

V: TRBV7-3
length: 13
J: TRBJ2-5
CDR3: ASSPTAGGGETQY

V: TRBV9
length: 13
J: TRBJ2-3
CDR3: ASSGPTSGTDTQY

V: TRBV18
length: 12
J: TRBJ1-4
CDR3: ASSPTTGEEKLF

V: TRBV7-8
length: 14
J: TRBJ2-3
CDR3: ASSPRLQGGRDTQY

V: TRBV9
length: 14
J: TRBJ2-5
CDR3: ASSPISGTSGETQY

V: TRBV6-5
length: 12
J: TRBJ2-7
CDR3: ASTPRQGLHEQY

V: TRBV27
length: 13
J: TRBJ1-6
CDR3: ASSLLGARDSPLH

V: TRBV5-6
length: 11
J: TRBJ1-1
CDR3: ASTRAANTEAF

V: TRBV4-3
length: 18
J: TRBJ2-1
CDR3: ASSQEAGLAGISSYNEQF

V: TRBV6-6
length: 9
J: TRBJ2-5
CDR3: VSSQLRDQY

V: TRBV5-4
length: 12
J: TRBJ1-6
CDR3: ASSSPNDNSPLH

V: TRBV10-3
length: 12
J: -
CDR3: AISPDTGSYEQY

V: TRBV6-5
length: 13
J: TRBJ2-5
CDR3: ASSPTQGPGETQY

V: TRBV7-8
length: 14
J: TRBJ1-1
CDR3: ASSWTGGRSDTEAF

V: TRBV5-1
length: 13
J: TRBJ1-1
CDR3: ASSLDGFRGTEAF

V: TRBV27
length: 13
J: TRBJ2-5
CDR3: ASSFGSHGRETQY

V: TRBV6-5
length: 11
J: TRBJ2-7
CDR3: ASSPGDAYEQY

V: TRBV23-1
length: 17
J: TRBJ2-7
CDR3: ASSQSKGQGLRFSYEQY

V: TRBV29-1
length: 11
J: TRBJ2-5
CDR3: SVVGTGQETQY

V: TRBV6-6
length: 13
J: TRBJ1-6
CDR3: ASSYAGANNSPLH

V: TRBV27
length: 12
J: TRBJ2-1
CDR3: ASSFLGTGKEQF